These 15 T cell receptor beta chains were all obtained from the same sample, sequenced in a study of cytomegalovirus exposure and HLA in healthy donors. PCR was performed using 60 Vbeta and 13 Jbeta primers. This table comes from immunoSEQ multiplex PCR, and its TCRdb copy is limited to in-frame clones, with some not included. Its clone listing holds under 70,000 clones. The specimen was PBMCs. The receptors originated from a female donor in good health and CMV-seropositive.

The J gene is TRBJ2-6, the V gene TRBV28, with TRBD1 as a possible D gene (6 bases). The CDR3 loop spans 18 amino acids. With 1 base removed from V and 2 bases from J, the gap between germline ends came to 15 bases. CDR1 is MDHEN, CDR2 SYDVKM, per germline. CDR3 sequence (DNA): TGTGCCAGCAGTTTATACCCCAGGGGCCTAACTGGGGCCAACGTCCTGACTTTC. This codes for CASSLYPRGLTGANVLTF. Full variable domain (outside the CDR3, taken from reference TRBV28 and TRBJ2-6): DVKVTQSSRYLVKRTGEKVFLECVQDMDHENMFWYRQDPGLGLRLIYFSYDVKMKEKGDIPEGYSVSREKKERFSLILESASTNQTSMYLCASSLYPRGLTGANVLTFGAGSRLTVL.

The chain combines TRBV27 with TRBJ1-2, with 8 positions matching TRBD1. The CDR3 sequence is 15 residues long. J was trimmed by 6 bases and V by 4 bases; bases with no gene match: 10. From germline, CDR1 is MNHEY and CDR2 SMNVEV (reference sequence). CDR3 coding DNA: TGTGCCAGCAGTTCCGGGACAGGTCTTAGAAATGGCTACACCTTC. Translation: CASSSGTGLRNGYTF.

The V call is TRBV27, the J call TRBJ2-7; TRBD2 agrees at 7 bases. CDR3 length: 14 residues. V was clipped by 5 bases and J by 0 bases; unmatched bases: 4. CDR1 MNHEY and CDR2 SMNVEV come from the germline V gene (reference sequence). The CDR3 region is CASSPWTSSYEQYF. CDR3 nucleotides: TGTGCCAGCAGTCCCTGGACTAGCTCCTACGAGCAGTACTTC.

The CDR3 is CASSQERGGNYGYTF. The CDR3 DNA sequence: TGCGCCAGCAGCCAAGAGCGGGGGGGTAACTATGGCTACACCTTC. This chain connects TRBV4-3 to TRBJ1-2; maybe TRBD1 (5 bases). Germline CDR1 is LGHNA and CDR2 is YSLEER. Between the trimmed V and J ends, which lost 0 bases and 1 base, there was a span of 9 bases. This CDR3 contains 15 residues.

This sequence joins TRBV7-2 and TRBJ1-1; 7 nucleotides agree with TRBD1. The length of the CDR3 is 14 residues. In germline, CDR1 is SGHTA, CDR2 FQGNSA. Trimming removed 5 bases from V and 0 bases from J; junction bases left unmatched: 3. The CDR3 nucleotides read TGTGCCAGCAGCGCCGGGACAGTGAACACTGAAGCTTTCTTT. Translating it yields CASSAGTVNTEAFF.

This chain links TRBV4-2 with TRBJ1-6; D gene unclear. In germline, CDR1 is LGHNA, CDR2 YNFKEQ. V shed 0 bases and J shed 5 bases, with 11 bases lying between them. The CDR3 covers 16 residues. CDR3 in amino acids: CASSQDRGRNNSPLHF. The CDR3 DNA is TGTGCCAGCAGCCAAGATCGAGGAAGGAATAATTCACCCCTCCACTTT.

Written as DNA, the CDR3 is TGTGCCAGCAGCCCCCAGAAGACCCAGTACTTC. Translating gives CASSPQKTQYF. The chain combines TRBV11-2 with TRBJ2-5; no clear D gene. CDR1 is SGHAT and CDR2 is FQNNGV in the germline V gene. This CDR3 is built from 11 residues. V was cut by 5 bases and J by 6 bases, with 7 bases left in between.

The rearrangement links TRBV9 to TRBJ2-2; D is perhaps TRBD2 (6 bases). The CDR3 extends over 15 amino acids. V was cut by 3 bases and J by 2 bases, with 11 bases left in between. Looked up from germline, CDR1 is SGDLS and CDR2 is YYNGEE. The DNA of the CDR3 is TGTGCCAGCAGCGCCCCGGGACTCAACACCGGGGAGCTGTTTTTT. Amino acids: CASSAPGLNTGELFF.

V gene TRBV5-8 combines with J gene TRBJ2-2; D uncertain. This CDR3 is 12 amino acids long. The V end lost 0 bases, the J end lost 8 bases, and 5 bases lay between the germline ends. The germline gives CDR1 SGHTS, CDR2 YDEGEE. The CDR3 coding sequence is TGTGCCAGCAGCTTGGTATCGGGGGAGCTGTTTTTT. This translates into CASSLVSGELFF.

V gene TRBV29-1 combines with J gene TRBJ1-1; D is possibly TRBD1 (6 bases). The CDR3 is 14 amino acids. CDR1 SQVTM and CDR2 ANQGSEA come from the germline V gene. Trimming left V 5 bases short and J 4 bases short, with 17 bases between. CDR3 amino acids: CSVHNGGAGTEAFF. The CDR3 DNA reads as TGCAGCGTTCATAACGGGGGGGCGGGCACTGAAGCTTTCTTT.

The chain uses TRBV9 and TRBJ2-7; TRBD1 might be the D (5 bases). Germline V lookup: CDR1 SGDLS, CDR2 YYNGEE. Between the trimmed V and J ends, which lost 6 bases and 7 bases, there was a span of 20 bases. The length of the CDR3 is 14 residues. CDR3 coding DNA: TGTGCCAGCAATCGTATAGGGGATCCTAAGGAGCAGTACTTC. Translating gives CASNRIGDPKEQYF.

This chain uses TRBV15 with TRBJ1-5; D unresolved. V gave up 1 base and J gave up 7 bases, with 11 bases separating them. CDR3 length: 14 amino acids. Germline V lookup: CDR1 LNHNV, CDR2 YYDKDF (reference sequence). The CDR3 spells CATSRGGPTQPQHF. The CDR3 DNA sequence: TGTGCCACCAGCAGAGGAGGCCCCACGCAGCCCCAGCATTTT.

The chain has TRBV20-1 and TRBJ2-7; 9 positions agree with TRBD1. The CDR3 covers 11 residues. Germline loops: CDR1 DFQATT, CDR2 SNEGSKA (reference sequence). The trim removed 7 bases at V and 7 bases at J, leaving 5 bases unmatched. CDR3 coding DNA: TGCAGTGGACAGGGGGTGGAGGAGCAGTACTTC. Its translation: CSGQGVEEQYF.

This sequence joins TRBV2 and TRBJ1-5, with D hard to call. V lost 5 bases, J lost 1 base, and 12 bases lay in between. This CDR3 contains 15 residues. Per the germline V gene, CDR1 is SNHLY and CDR2 is FYNNEI. The CDR3 bases are TGTGCCAGCAGTCCTGAGGGTGGAAGCAATCAGCCCCAGCATTTT. Encoded protein: CASSPEGGSNQPQHF.

The rearrangement links TRBV5-1 to TRBJ1-2; TRBD1 might be the D (5 bases). The CDR3 covers 16 residues. Trimming took off 3 bases at V and 7 bases at J, with 22 bases between the two ends. The germline gives CDR1 SGHRS, CDR2 YFSETQ. CDR3 sequence: CASSSRLQGLQLGYTF. CDR3 nucleotides: TGCGCCAGCAGCTCCCGACTCCAGGGACTGCAACTTGGCTACACCTTC.